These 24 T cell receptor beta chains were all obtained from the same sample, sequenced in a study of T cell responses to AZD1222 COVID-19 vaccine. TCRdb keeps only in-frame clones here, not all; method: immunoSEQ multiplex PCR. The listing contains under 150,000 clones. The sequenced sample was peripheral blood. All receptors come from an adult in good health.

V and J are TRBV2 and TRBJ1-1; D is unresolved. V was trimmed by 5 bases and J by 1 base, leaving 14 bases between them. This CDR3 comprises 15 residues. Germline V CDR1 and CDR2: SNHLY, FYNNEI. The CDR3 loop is CASSNRRQTNTEAFF. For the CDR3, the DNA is TGTGCCAGCAGTAACCGAAGGCAGACGAACACTGAAGCTTTCTTT.

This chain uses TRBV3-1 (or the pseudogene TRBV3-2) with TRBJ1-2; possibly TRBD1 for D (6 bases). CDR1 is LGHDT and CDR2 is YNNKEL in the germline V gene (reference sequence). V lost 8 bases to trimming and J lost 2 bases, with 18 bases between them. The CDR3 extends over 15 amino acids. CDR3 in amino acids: CASAHREGGNYGYTF. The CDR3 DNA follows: TGTGCCAGCGCCCACAGGGAAGGGGGGAACTATGGCTACACCTTC.

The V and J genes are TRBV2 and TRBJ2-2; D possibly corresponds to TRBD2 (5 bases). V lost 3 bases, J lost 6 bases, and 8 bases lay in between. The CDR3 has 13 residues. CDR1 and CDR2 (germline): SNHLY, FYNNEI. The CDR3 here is CASSEMEAGELFF. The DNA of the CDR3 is TGTGCCAGCAGTGAGATGGAGGCCGGGGAGCTGTTTTTT.

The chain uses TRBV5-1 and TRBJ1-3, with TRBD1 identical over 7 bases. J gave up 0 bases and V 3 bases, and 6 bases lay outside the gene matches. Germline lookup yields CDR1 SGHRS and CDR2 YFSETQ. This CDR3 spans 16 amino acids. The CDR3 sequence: CASSSGQFASGNTIYF. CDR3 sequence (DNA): TGCGCCAGCAGCTCGGGACAGTTCGCCTCTGGAAACACCATATATTTT.

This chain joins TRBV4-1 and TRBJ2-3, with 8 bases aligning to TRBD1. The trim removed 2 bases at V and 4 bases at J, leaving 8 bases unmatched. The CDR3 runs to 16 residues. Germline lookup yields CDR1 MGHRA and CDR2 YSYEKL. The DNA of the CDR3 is TGCGCCAGCAGCCAATTAGATGCAGGGGGCGCAGATACGCAGTATTTT. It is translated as CASSQLDAGGADTQYF.

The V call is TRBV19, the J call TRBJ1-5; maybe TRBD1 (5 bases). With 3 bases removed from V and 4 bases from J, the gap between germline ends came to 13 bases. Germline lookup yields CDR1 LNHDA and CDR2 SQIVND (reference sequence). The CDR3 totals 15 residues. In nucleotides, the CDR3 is TGTGCCAGTAGTATCTGGGGGACGGAGAATCAGCCCCAGCATTTT. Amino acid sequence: CASSIWGTENQPQHF. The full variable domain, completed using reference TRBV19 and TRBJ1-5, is DGGITQSPKYLFRKEGQNVTLSCEQNLNHDAMYWYRQDPGQGLRLIYYSQIVNDFQKGDIAEGYSVSREKKESFPLTVTSAQKNPTAFYLCASSIWGTENQPQHFGDGTRLSIL.

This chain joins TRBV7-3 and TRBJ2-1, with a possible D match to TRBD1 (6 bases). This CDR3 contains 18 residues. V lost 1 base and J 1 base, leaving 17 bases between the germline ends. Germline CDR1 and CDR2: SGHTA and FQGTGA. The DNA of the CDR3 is TGTGCCAGCAGCTTAATGGGCAGGGGCGTAGGGTCCTACAATGAGCAGTTCTTC. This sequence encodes CASSLMGRGVGSYNEQFF.

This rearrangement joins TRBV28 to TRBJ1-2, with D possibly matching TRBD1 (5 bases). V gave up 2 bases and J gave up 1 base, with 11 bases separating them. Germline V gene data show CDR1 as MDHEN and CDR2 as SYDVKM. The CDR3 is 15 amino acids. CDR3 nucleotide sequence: TGTGCCAGCAGTTTAATAGGGGCCCGTAACTATGGCTACACCTTC. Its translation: CASSLIGARNYGYTF.

This chain's CDR3 is CASSDPGQGAANEKLFF. CDR3 nucleotides: TGTGCCAGCAGTGATCCCGGACAGGGGGCGGCTAATGAAAAACTGTTTTTT. This chain links TRBV2 with TRBJ1-4; TRBD1 matches at 11 bases. V shed 3 bases, J shed 3 bases, and the junction held 6 bases outside the gene matches. This CDR3 is 17 amino acids long. Germline CDR1 SNHLY, CDR2 FYNNEI.

CDR3 loop: CASSRDRGNYEQYF. CDR3 DNA: TGTGCCAGTAGTAGGGACAGGGGCAACTACGAGCAGTACTTC. The gene calls are TRBV19 and TRBJ2-7, with TRBD1 matching 10 bases. Trimming cost V 4 bases and J 3 bases; bases outside gene matches: 3. This CDR3 is 14 amino acids long. Germline CDR1 LNHDA, CDR2 SQIVND (reference sequence).

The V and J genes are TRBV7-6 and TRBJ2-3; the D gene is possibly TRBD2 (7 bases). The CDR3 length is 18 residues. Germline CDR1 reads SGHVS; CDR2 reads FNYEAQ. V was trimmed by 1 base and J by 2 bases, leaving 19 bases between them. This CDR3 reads CASSLGRGRAAYTDTQYF. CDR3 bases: TGTGCCAGCAGCTTAGGGCGGGGGCGGGCGGCCTACACAGATACGCAGTATTTT.

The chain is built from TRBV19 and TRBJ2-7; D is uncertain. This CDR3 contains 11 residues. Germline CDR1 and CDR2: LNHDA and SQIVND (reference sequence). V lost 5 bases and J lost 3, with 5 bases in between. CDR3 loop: CASSDGYEQYF. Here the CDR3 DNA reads TGTGCCAGTAGTGATGGCTACGAGCAGTACTTC.

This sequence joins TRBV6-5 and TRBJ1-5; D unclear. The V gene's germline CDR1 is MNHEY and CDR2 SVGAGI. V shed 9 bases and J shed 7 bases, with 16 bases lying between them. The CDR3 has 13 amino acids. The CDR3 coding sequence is TGTGCCAGTAAATATTCGGGAGGACAGCCCCAGCATTTT. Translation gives CASKYSGGQPQHF.

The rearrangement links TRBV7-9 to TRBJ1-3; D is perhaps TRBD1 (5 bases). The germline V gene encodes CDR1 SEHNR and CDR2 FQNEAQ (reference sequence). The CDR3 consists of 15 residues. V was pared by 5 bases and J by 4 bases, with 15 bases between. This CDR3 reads CASSHPRTTGNTIYF. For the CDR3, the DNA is TGTGCCAGCAGCCATCCCAGGACAACGGGAAACACCATATATTTT.

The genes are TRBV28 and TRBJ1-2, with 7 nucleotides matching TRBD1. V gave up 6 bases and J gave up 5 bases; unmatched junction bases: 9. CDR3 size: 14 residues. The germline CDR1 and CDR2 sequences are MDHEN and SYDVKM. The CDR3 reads CASRTGTTNYGYTF. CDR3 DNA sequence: TGTGCCAGCAGGACAGGGACGACGAATTATGGCTACACCTTC.

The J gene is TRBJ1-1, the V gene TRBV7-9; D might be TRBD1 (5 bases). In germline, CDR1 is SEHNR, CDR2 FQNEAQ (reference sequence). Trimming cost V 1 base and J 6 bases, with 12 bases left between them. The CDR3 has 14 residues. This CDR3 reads CASSLVQVRPEAFF. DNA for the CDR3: TGTGCCAGCAGCTTAGTACAGGTTCGGCCTGAAGCTTTCTTT.

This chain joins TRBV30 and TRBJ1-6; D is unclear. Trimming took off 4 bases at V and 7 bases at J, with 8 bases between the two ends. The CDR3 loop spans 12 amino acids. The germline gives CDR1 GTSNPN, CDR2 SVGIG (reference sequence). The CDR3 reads CAWTGSNSPLHF. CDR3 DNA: TGTGCCTGGACAGGTTCGAATTCACCCCTCCACTTT.

Here the CDR3 reads CASSEVGSGGETQYF. The CDR3, as DNA: TGTGCCAGCAGTGAAGTTGGTAGCGGGGGTGAGACCCAGTACTTC. V and J are TRBV2 and TRBJ2-5; 9 nucleotides line up with TRBD2. CDR3 size: 15 residues. CDR1 is SNHLY and CDR2 is FYNNEI in the germline V gene. J was trimmed by 5 bases and V by 1 base; bases with no gene match: 5.

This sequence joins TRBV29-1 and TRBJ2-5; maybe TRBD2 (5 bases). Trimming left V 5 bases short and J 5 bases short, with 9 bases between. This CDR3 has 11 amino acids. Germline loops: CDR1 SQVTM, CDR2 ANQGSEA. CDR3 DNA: TGCAGCGTTCACCCGGGGGAGACCCAGTACTTC. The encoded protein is CSVHPGETQYF. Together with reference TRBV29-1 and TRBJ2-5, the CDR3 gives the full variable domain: SAVISQKPSRDICQRGTSLTIQCQVDSQVTMMFWYRQQPGQSLTLIATANQGSEATYESGFVIDKFPISRPNLTFSTLTVSNMSPEDSSIYLCSVHPGETQYFGPGTRLLVL.

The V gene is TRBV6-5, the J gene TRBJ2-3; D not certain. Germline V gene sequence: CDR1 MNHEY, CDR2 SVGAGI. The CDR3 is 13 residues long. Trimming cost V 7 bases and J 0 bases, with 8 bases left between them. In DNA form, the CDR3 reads TGTGCCAGCACAGGTACTAGCACAGATACGCAGTATTTT. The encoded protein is CASTGTSTDTQYF.

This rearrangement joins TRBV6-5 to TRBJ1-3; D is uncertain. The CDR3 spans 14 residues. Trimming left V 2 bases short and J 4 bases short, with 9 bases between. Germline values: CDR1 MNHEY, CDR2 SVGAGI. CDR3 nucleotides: TGTGCCAGCAGTTACGGGGAAACCGGAAACACCATATATTTT. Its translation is CASSYGETGNTIYF.

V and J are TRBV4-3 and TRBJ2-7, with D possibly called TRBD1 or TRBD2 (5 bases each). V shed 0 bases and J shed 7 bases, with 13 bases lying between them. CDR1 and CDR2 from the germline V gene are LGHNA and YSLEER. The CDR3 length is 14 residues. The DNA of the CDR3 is TGCGCCAGCAGCCAAGACAGGGCCTCGGGGGAGCAGTACTTC. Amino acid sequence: CASSQDRASGEQYF.

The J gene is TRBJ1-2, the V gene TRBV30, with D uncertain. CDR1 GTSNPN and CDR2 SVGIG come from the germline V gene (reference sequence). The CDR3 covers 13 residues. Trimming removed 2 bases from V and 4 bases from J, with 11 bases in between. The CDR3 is CAWSSGSGYGYTF. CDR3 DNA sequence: TGTGCCTGGAGTTCAGGATCCGGCTATGGCTACACCTTC.

The chain's CDR3 is CASSLGAGGWNSPLHF. CDR3 coding DNA: TGCGCCAGCAGCTTGGGAGCAGGAGGATGGAATTCACCCCTCCACTTT. The chain employs TRBV5-1 and TRBJ1-6; D uncertain. CDR1 SGHRS and CDR2 YFSETQ come from the germline V gene. The V end was cut by 0 bases, the J end by 7 bases, with 14 bases between. This CDR3 has 16 amino acids.